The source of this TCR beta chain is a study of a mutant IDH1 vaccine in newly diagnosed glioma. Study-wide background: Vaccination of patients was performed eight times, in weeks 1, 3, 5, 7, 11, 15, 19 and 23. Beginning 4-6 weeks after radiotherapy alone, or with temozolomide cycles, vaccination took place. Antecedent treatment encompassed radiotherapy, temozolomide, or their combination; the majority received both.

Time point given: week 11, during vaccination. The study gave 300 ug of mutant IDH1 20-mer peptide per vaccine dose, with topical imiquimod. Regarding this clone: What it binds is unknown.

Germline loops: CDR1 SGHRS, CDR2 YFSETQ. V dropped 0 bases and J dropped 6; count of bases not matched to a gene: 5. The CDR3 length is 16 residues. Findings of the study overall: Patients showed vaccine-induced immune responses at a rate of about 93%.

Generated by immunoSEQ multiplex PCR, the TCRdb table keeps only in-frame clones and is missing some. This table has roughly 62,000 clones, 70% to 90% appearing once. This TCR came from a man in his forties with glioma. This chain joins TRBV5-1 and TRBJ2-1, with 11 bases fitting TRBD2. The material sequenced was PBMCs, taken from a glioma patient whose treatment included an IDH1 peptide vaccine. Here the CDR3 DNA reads TGCGCCAGCAGCTTGGTTGTAGCGGGAGGGGGCAATGAGCAGTTCTTC. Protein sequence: CASSLVVAGGGNEQFF.